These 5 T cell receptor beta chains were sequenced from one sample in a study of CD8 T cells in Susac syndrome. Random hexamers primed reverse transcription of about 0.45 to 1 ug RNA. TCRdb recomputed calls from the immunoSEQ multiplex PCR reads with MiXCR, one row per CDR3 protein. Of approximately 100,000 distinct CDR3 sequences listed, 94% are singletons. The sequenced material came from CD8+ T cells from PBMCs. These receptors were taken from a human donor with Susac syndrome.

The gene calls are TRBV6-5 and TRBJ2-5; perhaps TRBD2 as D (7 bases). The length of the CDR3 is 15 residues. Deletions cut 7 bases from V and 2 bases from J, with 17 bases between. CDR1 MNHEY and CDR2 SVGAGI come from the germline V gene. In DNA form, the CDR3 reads TGTGCCAGCACCCCCCGTAGGGGGGGGCAAGAGACCCAGTACTTC. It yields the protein CASTPRRGGQETQYF.

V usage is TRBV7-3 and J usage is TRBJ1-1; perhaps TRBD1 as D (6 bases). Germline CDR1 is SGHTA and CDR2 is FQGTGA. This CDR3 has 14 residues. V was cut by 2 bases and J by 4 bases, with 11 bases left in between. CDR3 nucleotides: TGTGCCAGCAGCTTATCAGGGGAAGGCACTGAAGCTTTCTTT. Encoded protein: CASSLSGEGTEAFF.

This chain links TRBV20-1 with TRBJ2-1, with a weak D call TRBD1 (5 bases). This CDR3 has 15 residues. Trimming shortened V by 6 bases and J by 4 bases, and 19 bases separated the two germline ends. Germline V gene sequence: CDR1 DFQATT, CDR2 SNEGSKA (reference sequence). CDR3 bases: TGCAGTGCGTCCGGACATCGAACTCTTTACAATGAGCAGTTCTTC. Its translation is CSASGHRTLYNEQFF.

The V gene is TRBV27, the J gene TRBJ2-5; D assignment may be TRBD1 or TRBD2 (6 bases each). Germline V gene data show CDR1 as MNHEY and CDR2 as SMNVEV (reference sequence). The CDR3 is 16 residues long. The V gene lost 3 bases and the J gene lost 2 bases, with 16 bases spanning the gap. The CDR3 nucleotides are TGTGCCAGCAGTTTGAACCCGGGGGCGCGGCAAGAGACCCAGTACTTC. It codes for CASSLNPGARQETQYF.

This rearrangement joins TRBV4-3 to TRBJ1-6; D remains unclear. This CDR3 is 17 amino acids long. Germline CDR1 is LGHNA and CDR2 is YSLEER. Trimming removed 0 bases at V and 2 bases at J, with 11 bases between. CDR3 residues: CASSQEGLYTYNSPLHF. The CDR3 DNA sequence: TGCGCCAGCAGCCAAGAAGGTTTATACACCTATAATTCACCCCTCCACTTT.